This T cell receptor beta chain was observed in a study of T-cell reconstitution after alpha-beta-depleted transplantation in children. Trimming cost V 4 bases and J 5 bases; bases outside gene matches: 3. There are 15 residues in the CDR3. Germline V gene data show CDR1 as SGDLS and CDR2 as YYNGEE. In this sample, this clonotype turned up a few times. The authors prepared the TCRbeta library with unique molecular identifiers. TCRdb reanalysed the PCR reads using MiXCR and keeps one entry per CDR3 protein. The sample holds approximately 350,000 distinct CDR3 sequences, 10% seen once. The rearrangement links TRBV9 to TRBJ2-1; TRBD2 aligns across 13 bases. Source: PBMCs from the stem cell graft donor, taken from the stem cell graft. The source of this sequence is a human donor who donated a stem cell graft to a child with acute lymphoblastic leukemia. In DNA, the CDR3 is TGTGCCAGCAGCCCACTAGCGGGAGGGGACAATGAGCAGTTCTTC. Encoded protein: CASSPLAGGDNEQFF.